These 7 T cell receptor beta chains came from one sample sequenced in a study of CD8 T cells in ankylosing spondylitis (dated by TCRdb to 2015 to 2018). The method was 5' RACE. Sequencing took place on an Illumina HiSeq 2500. TCRdb cleaned the public reads at Q25 with fastp, built clones with MiXCR and kept in-frame beta chains. Each CDR3 protein gets just one entry, which takes the most common genes and DNA from the rows behind it. For this sample there are some 300,000 distinct CDR3 sequences; less than 25% appear just once. The ten top clones hold 3% to 4% of the sample. The sequencing input was blood, either unsorted or a sorted T cell fraction (not recorded which). The receptor source for this set is a female donor with ankylosing spondylitis or in good health (not recorded which).

The V call is TRBV7-2, the J call TRBJ2-1, with D perhaps TRBD2 (6 bases). CDR3 length: 15 amino acids. V lost 0 bases to trimming and J lost 12 bases, with 18 bases between them. Germline V gene sequence: CDR1 SGHTA, CDR2 FQGNSA. The chain's CDR3 is CASSLAGGLTRAQFF. CDR3 in DNA: TGTGCCAGCAGCTTAGCGGGAGGCCTAACCAGGGCGCAGTTCTTC.

The genes are TRBV30 and TRBJ2-7; D is possibly TRBD1 or TRBD2 (5 bases each). Per germline, CDR1 GTSNPN and CDR2 SVGIG (reference sequence). Trimming pared 2 bases from V and 6 bases from J, leaving 14 bases between. The CDR3 is 13 amino acids. The CDR3 nucleotides are TGTGCCTGGAGTACCTCCGGGACCAGCGAGCAGTACTTC. It encodes CAWSTSGTSEQYF.

This clonotype appeared a few times. The chain is built from TRBV5-1 and TRBJ2-5; 8 nucleotides agree with TRBD2. CDR3 length: 18 residues. Per germline, CDR1 SGHRS and CDR2 YFSETQ. The V segment lost 0 bases and the J segment 2 bases; nucleotides outside the gene matches: 12. The CDR3 DNA sequence: TGCGCCAGCAGCTTGGAGGCAGTTGGAGCGGGAGTGCAAGAGACCCAGTACTTC. Amino acid sequence: CASSLEAVGAGVQETQYF.

This clonotype was picked up many times. The chain carries TRBV20-1 and TRBJ2-7; 12 bases are shared with TRBD1. This CDR3 has 16 residues. Losses at the gene ends were 1 base for V and 3 bases for J; bases not matched to a gene: 7. Germline CDR1 and CDR2: DFQATT and SNEGSKA (reference sequence). CDR3 nucleotide sequence: TGCAGTGCTAGAGTCGGGACAGGGGGCACCGACTACGAGCAGTACTTC. This gives the protein CSARVGTGGTDYEQYF.

The chain employs TRBV6-2 or TRBV6-3 and TRBJ2-5, with D perhaps TRBD1 or TRBD2 (5 bases each). Trimming removed 6 bases at V and 1 base at J, with 12 bases between. Germline CDR1 reads MNHEY; CDR2 reads SVGEGT. The CDR3 covers 14 residues. The CDR3 protein is CASREPGPQETQYF. The CDR3 DNA sequence: TGTGCCAGCAGAGAACCGGGACCCCAAGAGACCCAGTACTTC.

The CDR3 DNA follows: TGCGCCAGCAGCCAAGATCTCGCAGGGAGAGTACACATTCAGTACTTC. Translated: CASSQDLAGRVHIQYF. The chain recombines TRBV4-1 with TRBJ2-4; either TRBD1 or TRBD2 may fit D (5 bases each). Germline CDR1 reads MGHRA; CDR2 reads YSYEKL. V lost 0 bases, J lost 8 bases, and 17 bases lay in between. The CDR3 totals 16 residues.

The V call is TRBV2, the J call TRBJ2-1, with unresolved D. V gave up 4 bases and J gave up 0 bases, with 13 bases separating them. CDR1 and CDR2 from the germline V gene are SNHLY and FYNNEI. CDR3 length: 16 residues. This CDR3 is CASSVLYGSSYNEQFF. DNA for the CDR3: TGTGCCAGCAGTGTCTTATACGGATCCTCCTACAATGAGCAGTTCTTC.